These 25 T cell receptor beta chains were all obtained from the same sample, sequenced in a study of T cells in Graves' hyperthyroidism and ophthalmopathy (dated by TCRdb to about 2019). Libraries were prepared through multiplex PCR. The sequencer listed for this sample is Illumina HiSeq 2000. The TCR beta CDR3 regions were amplified from RNA transcripts. The first round of RT-PCR for the TCR CDR3 was performed with the HTBI primer set and the Qiagen OneStep RT-PCR kit. The public reads were reanalyzed by TCRdb: fastp trimming at Q25, MiXCR alignment, in-frame beta chains only. Each CDR3 protein gets just one entry, which takes the most common genes and DNA from the rows behind it. The sample includes about 280,000 distinct CDR3 sequences, with 25% observed a single time. The top ten clonotypes cover about 30% of the sample. The sequenced sample was blood. The origin of the receptors is a middle-aged man with Graves' hyperthyroidism that later progressed to Graves' ophthalmopathy.

This clonotype was seen repeatedly, ten times or more. The chain joins TRBV2 to TRBJ2-2; perhaps TRBD1 as D (5 bases). The V gene's germline CDR1 is SNHLY and CDR2 FYNNEI. CDR3 length: 14 amino acids. Trimming took 2 bases from V and 1 from J, leaving 5 bases between them. The DNA for the CDR3 is TGTGCCAGCAGTGAAAGGGGGAACACCGGGGAGCTGTTTTTT. This gives the protein CASSERGNTGELFF.

This clonotype was counted ten times or more. The chain joins TRBV4-1 to TRBJ2-2, with 7 positions matching TRBD1. CDR3 length equals 15 residues. Germline V gene sequence: CDR1 MGHRA, CDR2 YSYEKL. The ends lost 4 bases at V and 2 bases at J; junction bases unmatched: 4. The CDR3 DNA follows: TGCGCCAGCAGCCCGACAGGGATTAACACCGGGGAGCTGTTTTTT. This translates into CASSPTGINTGELFF.

In this sample, this clonotype turned up many times. This sequence joins TRBV6-1 and TRBJ2-5, with D tentatively TRBD2 (6 bases). There are 12 residues in the CDR3. Trimming pared 10 bases from V and 4 bases from J, leaving 13 bases between. Germline CDR1 and CDR2: MNHNS and SASEGT. CDR3 amino acids: CATEGGGETQYF. The CDR3 DNA reads as TGTGCCACCGAGGGAGGTGGAGAGACCCAGTACTTC.

This clonotype was counted many times. In nucleotides, the CDR3 is TGTGCCAGCAGCAGTGGGCAGGGAGAGACCCAGTACTTC. Amino acid sequence: CASSSGQGETQYF. The J gene is TRBJ2-5, the V gene TRBV12-3 or TRBV12-4; tentatively, D is TRBD1 (5 bases). The V gene lost 6 bases and the J gene lost 4 bases, with 12 bases spanning the gap. There are 13 residues in the CDR3.

This clonotype was recorded at least ten times. The chain carries TRBV5-1 and TRBJ2-7; no firm D call. With 2 bases removed from V and 2 bases from J, the gap between germline ends came to 11 bases. This CDR3 spans 14 amino acids. From germline, CDR1 is SGHRS and CDR2 YFSETQ. CDR3 coding DNA: TGCGCCAGCAGCTTATTGGAGCGTCCCTACGAGCAGTACTTC. As protein: CASSLLERPYEQYF.

The J gene is TRBJ2-5, the V gene TRBV28; tentative D call: TRBD1 (6 bases). Germline V gives CDR1 MDHEN, CDR2 SYDVKM. The CDR3 covers 15 residues. Trimming shortened V by 2 bases and J by 5 bases, and 15 bases separated the two germline ends. In DNA form, the CDR3 reads TGTGCCAGCAGTTTAGGGCAGGGGAATGCGGAGACCCAGTACTTC. Residues: CASSLGQGNAETQYF.

This clonotype was seen at least ten times. As DNA, the CDR3 is TGTGCCAGCTGCTCTGGGGCGAGGGCAGATACGCAGTATTTT. It translates to CASCSGARADTQYF. V usage is TRBV12-3 or TRBV12-4 and J usage is TRBJ2-3; either TRBD1 or TRBD2 may fit D (5 bases each). V lost 8 bases and J 4 bases, leaving 16 bases between the germline ends. The length of the CDR3 is 14 residues.

The CDR3 sequence: CASSHTGEHYGYTF. The CDR3 DNA is TGTGCCAGCAGTCACACGGGGGAACACTATGGCTACACCTTC. V is TRBV6-5 and J is TRBJ1-2; possibly TRBD1 for D (5 bases). Per the germline V gene, CDR1 is MNHEY and CDR2 is SVGAGI. V gave up 5 bases and J gave up 3 bases, with 13 bases separating them. This CDR3 has 14 amino acids.

As concerns this clonotype: A much larger clone lies a single base off, so this may be a read error. This chain connects TRBV11-2 to TRBJ1-1; perhaps TRBD1 as D (6 bases). CDR1 and CDR2 from the germline V gene are SGHAT and FQNNGV. This CDR3 is built from 13 residues. The germline V and J ends were trimmed by 5 bases and 11 bases, with 18 bases remaining between them. CDR3 nucleotide sequence: TGTGCCAGCAGCCCCCGGGACACAAAAACGGCTTTCTTT. This encodes CASSPRDTKTAFF.

The table lists this clonotype with many counts. This chain connects TRBV28 to TRBJ2-5; 14 bases map to TRBD2. The CDR3 extends over 16 amino acids. V lost 3 bases to trimming and J lost 4 bases; unmatched junction nucleotides: 4. The germline V gene has CDR1 MDHEN and CDR2 SYDVKM. This CDR3 is CASSFGTSGRGETQYF. The CDR3 DNA reads TGTGCCAGCAGTTTTGGGACTAGCGGGAGAGGAGAGACCCAGTACTTC.

The chain has TRBV6-1 and TRBJ2-2; no clear D. This CDR3 has 10 residues. Between the trimmed V and J ends, which lost 10 bases and 8 bases, there was a span of 8 bases. The germline gives CDR1 MNHNS, CDR2 SASEGT. CDR3 amino acids: CATFRGELFF. The CDR3, as DNA: TGTGCCACTTTCAGGGGGGAGCTGTTTTTT.

This clonotype was found many times. This sequence may be a read error, since a much larger clone differs from it by one base. J is TRBJ2-5 and V is TRBV29-1, with D uncertain. Germline CDR1 reads SQVTM; CDR2 reads ANQGSEA. V was clipped by 1 base and J by 0 bases, with 6 bases between them. This CDR3 is built from 13 residues. CDR3: CSVEVRHQETQYF. CDR3 DNA sequence: TGCAGCGTTGAAGTCCGGCACCAAGAGACCCAGTACTTC.

This clonotype was found many times. The CDR3 here is CATRTTSGSYEQYF. CDR3 nucleotides: TGTGCCACCAGGACGACTAGCGGGAGCTACGAGCAGTACTTC. This rearrangement joins TRBV15 to TRBJ2-7, with TRBD2 identical over 12 bases. J gave up 3 bases and V 6 bases, and 3 bases lay outside the gene matches. CDR3 length: 14 amino acids. Germline CDR1 reads LNHNV; CDR2 reads YYDKDF (reference sequence).

This clonotype was seen ten or more times. This sequence joins TRBV19 and TRBJ2-7; D is uncertain. The length of the CDR3 is 14 residues. With 5 bases removed from V and 7 bases from J, the gap between germline ends came to 18 bases. Germline CDR1 and CDR2: LNHDA and SQIVND (reference sequence). The CDR3 reads CASSHGRRGLEQYF. The CDR3 DNA sequence: TGTGCCAGTAGTCATGGCAGGAGAGGCCTGGAGCAGTACTTC.

This clonotype showed up many times. J is TRBJ2-7 and V is TRBV10-1, with D maybe TRBD1 (6 bases). V was pared by 6 bases and J by 1 base, with 13 bases between. The germline CDR1 and CDR2 sequences are WNHNN and SYGVQD (reference sequence). This CDR3 region has 14 residues. DNA for the CDR3: TGCGCCAGCAGGCACCGGGACATTTCCTACGAGCAGTACTTC. Protein: CASRHRDISYEQYF.

Many counts were recorded for this clonotype. The chain employs TRBV6-5 and TRBJ1-5, with TRBD1 identical over 7 bases. The V gene end was trimmed by 2 bases and the J gene end by 5 bases; junction bases not matched to a gene: 3. This CDR3 spans 14 amino acids. Germline V gene sequence: CDR1 MNHEY, CDR2 SVGAGI. The DNA for the CDR3 is TGTGCCAGCAGTTACGGGGACAGCTATCAGCCCCAGCATTTT. Its translation is CASSYGDSYQPQHF.

The J gene is TRBJ2-7, the V gene TRBV6-1, with 8 bases that match TRBD1. The CDR3 is 14 amino acids. Germline V gene sequence: CDR1 MNHNS, CDR2 SASEGT. V was clipped by 2 bases and J by 2 bases; unmatched bases: 2. The CDR3 nucleotides are TGTGCCAGCAGTGAACGGACAGGGACCTACGAGCAGTACTTC. The encoded protein is CASSERTGTYEQYF.

The table lists this clonotype with many counts. CDR3 nucleotides: TGTGCCAGCAGCCTAGGAAAGTATCGGAAGGTCCATGGGGCCAAAAACATTCAGTACTTC. It translates to CASSLGKYRKVHGAKNIQYF. The chain employs TRBV4-2 and TRBJ2-4; the D is unclear. The V and J ends lost 4 bases and 1 base respectively, with 26 bases between them. The CDR3 is made up of 20 amino acids. Looked up from germline, CDR1 is LGHNA and CDR2 is YNFKEQ.

This clonotype has ten or more counts. V gene TRBV5-1 combines with J gene TRBJ2-2; weak D call: TRBD2 (5 bases). This CDR3 has 13 residues. Trimming took 7 bases from V and 4 from J, leaving 11 bases between them. Germline CDR1 is SGHRS and CDR2 is YFSETQ. CDR3 residues: CASREGATGELFF. The CDR3 bases are TGCGCCAGCCGAGAGGGAGCCACCGGGGAGCTGTTTTTT.

The chain employs TRBV6-2 or TRBV6-3 and TRBJ2-7, with D perhaps TRBD2 (6 bases). With 8 bases removed from V and 2 bases from J, the gap between germline ends came to 10 bases. The length of the CDR3 is 12 residues. CDR1 is MNHEY, CDR2 SVGEGT, per germline. The CDR3 reads CASGRQPYEQYF. The CDR3 DNA reads TGTGCCAGCGGGAGGCAACCCTACGAGCAGTACTTC.

This clonotype was observed many times. This chain connects TRBV27 to TRBJ2-2; D is unclear. V lost 2 bases and J 0 bases, leaving 10 bases between the germline ends. The CDR3 extends over 16 amino acids. In germline, CDR1 is MNHEY, CDR2 SMNVEV (reference sequence). The chain's CDR3 is CASSLVLGTNTGELFF. CDR3 nucleotides: TGTGCCAGCAGTTTAGTTCTGGGGACGAACACCGGGGAGCTGTTTTTT.

This clonotype was detected many times. V gene TRBV30 combines with J gene TRBJ1-1; D is possibly TRBD1 (6 bases). Germline assignment: CDR1 GTSNPN and CDR2 SVGIG (reference sequence). The V and J ends lost 3 bases and 1 base respectively, with 9 bases between them. The CDR3 extends over 13 amino acids. The CDR3: CAWSRGANTEAFF. The CDR3 nucleotides read TGTGCCTGGAGCAGGGGCGCGAACACTGAAGCTTTCTTT.

This clonotype was detected ten times or more. V is TRBV11-2 and J is TRBJ1-5; no definite D call. The germline CDR1 and CDR2 sequences are SGHAT and FQNNGV. V gave up 4 bases and J gave up 5 bases, with 6 bases separating them. This CDR3 has 12 residues. CDR3 protein: CASSYTDQPQHF. As DNA, the CDR3 is TGTGCCAGCAGCTACACCGATCAGCCCCAGCATTTT. Filled out from reference TRBV11-2 and TRBJ1-5, the complete variable domain reads EAGVAQSPRYKIIEKRQSVAFWCNPISGHATLYWYQQILGQGPKLLIQFQNNGVVDDSQLPKDRFSAERLKGVDSTLKIQPAKLEDSAVYLCASSYTDQPQHFGDGTRLSIL.

This clonotype was observed many times. V gene TRBV29-1 combines with J gene TRBJ2-7; weak D call: TRBD1 (6 bases). Trimming left V 6 bases short and J 2 bases short, with 26 bases between. The CDR3 is made up of 17 amino acids. The germline CDR1 and CDR2 sequences are SQVTM and ANQGSEA. CDR3 nucleotides: TGCAGCGTCCGTCTGAGAGGGCAAACAGGGATAACCTACGAGCAGTACTTC. This gives the protein CSVRLRGQTGITYEQYF.

This clonotype appeared many times. The genes are TRBV6-1 and TRBJ1-1, with TRBD1 matching 7 bases. CDR1 is MNHNS, CDR2 SASEGT, per germline. The CDR3 length is 14 residues. Unmatched junction bases numbered 7, after V lost 6 bases and J lost 3 bases. CDR3: CASSPDRDYTEAFF. The CDR3 DNA sequence: TGTGCCAGCAGCCCTGACAGGGACTACACTGAAGCTTTCTTT.